This record concerns one T cell receptor beta chain sequence. Germline V gives CDR1 MDHEN, CDR2 SYDVKM. V shed 7 bases, J shed 3 bases, and the junction held 9 bases outside the gene matches. CDR3 size: 14 residues. These data are taken from a study of sequential checkpoint blockade in melanoma. Overall study: First-line arms were nivolumab then ipilimumab, or the reverse, randomized 1:1. Maintenance nivolumab came after either treatment sequence.

The treatment here: randomized to nivolumab then ipilimumab (arm A) or the reverse (arm B). PBMC sorting kept live CD3+CD8+ cells without CD19 or CD56. Using immunoSEQ multiplex PCR, the repertoire was profiled, and TCRdb retains in-frame clones only, with some absent. The sample consists of about 12,000 clones, almost 80% of them appearing once. Sample: CD8+ T cells sorted from blood (inferred from file names), taken from a patient given nivolumab and ipilimumab in sequence. This receptor was taken from a human donor with melanoma. This rearrangement joins TRBV28 to TRBJ2-7; the match to TRBD2 covers 7 bases. In nucleotides, the CDR3 is TGTGCCAGCAAACAAAGCGGGACTAACTACGAGCAGTACTTC. Protein: CASKQSGTNYEQYF.